The subject of this entry is one T cell receptor beta chain. The antigen remains unidentified. The data were obtained in a study of Ad26.COV2.S vaccination and SARS-CoV-2 variants. Study context: Dosing was one shot or two shots 56 days apart.

The treatment: some 19 received Ad26.COV2.S at low or high dose, single or two shots; 5 received placebo; per-sample allocation not given. Day 63 after the first vaccine or placebo injection was the time point for sampling. In Boston, an adult donor aged 18-55 years took part. This CDR3 spans 18 amino acids. Looked up from germline, CDR1 is SGHDN and CDR2 is FVKESK. V was cut by 0 bases and J by 5 bases, with 23 bases left in between. General study points: Placebo and vaccine recipients had non-spike TCR breadth that was similar. Responses of T cells in total may have been underestimated by the TCR breadth and depth analyses.

Libraries were prepared by immunoSEQ multiplex PCR; TCRdb keeps only in-frame clonotypes and omits some of them. The sample includes a few hundred thousand clones, 90% seen only once; the top ten take around 5%. The TCR comes from a person aged 18 to 59 who received the Ad26.COV2.S COVID-19 vaccine or a placebo. This sample comprised peripheral blood, obtained in a trial of Ad26.COV2.S vaccine versus placebo. The chain carries TRBV14 and TRBJ2-7, with a possible D match to TRBD2 (6 bases). The CDR3 reads CASSQEGSGRPLGNEQYF. CDR3 nucleotide sequence: TGTGCCAGCAGCCAAGAAGGTTCGGGGAGGCCCCTCGGGAACGAGCAGTACTTC. The whole variable domain, remainder taken from reference TRBV14 and TRBJ2-7, is EAGVTQFPSHSVIEKGQTVTLRCDPISGHDNLYWYRRVMGKEIKFLLHFVKESKQDESGMPNNRFLAERTGGTYSTLKVQPAELEDSGVYFCASSQEGSGRPLGNEQYFGPGTRLTVT.